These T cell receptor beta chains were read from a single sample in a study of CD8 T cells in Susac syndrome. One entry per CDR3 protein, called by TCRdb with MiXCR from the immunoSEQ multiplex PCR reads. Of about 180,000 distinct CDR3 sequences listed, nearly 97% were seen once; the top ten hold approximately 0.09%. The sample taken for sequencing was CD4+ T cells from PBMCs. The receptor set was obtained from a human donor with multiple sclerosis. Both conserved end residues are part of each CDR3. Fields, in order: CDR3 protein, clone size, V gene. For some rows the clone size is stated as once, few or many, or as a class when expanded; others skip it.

CDR3aa: CAWSVVAGALDTQYF; abundance: -; v_gene: TRBV30
CDR3aa: CACRTSGRYNEQFF; abundance: -; v_gene: TRBV28
CDR3aa: CASSQSPGQGTDTQYF; abundance: -; v_gene: TRBV4-1
CDR3aa: CASSRNTEYEQFF; abundance: once; v_gene: TRBV7-9
CDR3aa: CASSPQGGQGARGYTF; abundance: -; v_gene: TRBV7-9
CDR3aa: CASSERMDTQYF; abundance: -; v_gene: TRBV3-1
CDR3aa: CASSAGGGGYGYTF; abundance: -; v_gene: TRBV25-1
CDR3aa: CSVVYRVMNTEAFF; abundance: -; v_gene: TRBV29-1
CDR3aa: CASMGGAQETQYF; abundance: -; v_gene: TRBV2
CDR3aa: CASSPSRQRSTEKLFF; abundance: -; v_gene: TRBV7-9
CDR3aa: CSVGSGQMYNEQFF; abundance: -; v_gene: TRBV29-1
CDR3aa: CASRPDRGTYNEQFF; abundance: -; v_gene: TRBV11-1
CDR3aa: CASSLMGAPDTQYF; abundance: -; v_gene: TRBV12-3/TRBV12-4
CDR3aa: CSAREAAGNQPQHF; abundance: -; v_gene: TRBV20-1
CDR3aa: CASSPQIALAGSGANVLTF; abundance: -; v_gene: TRBV7-2
CDR3aa: CAISNPAMGSYEQYF; abundance: -; v_gene: TRBV10-3
CDR3aa: CAWSVGLLTDYGYTF; abundance: -; v_gene: TRBV30
CDR3aa: CATSDPDGTEQYF; abundance: few; v_gene: TRBV24-1
CDR3aa: CASGIEIGPAGEQYF; abundance: -; v_gene: TRBV7-8
CDR3aa: CASSQGNQGGQPQHF; abundance: -; v_gene: TRBV3-1
CDR3aa: CASSLEVGDQPQHF; abundance: -; v_gene: TRBV5-1
CDR3aa: CASSFPGQGGAPYNEQFF; abundance: -; v_gene: TRBV6-5
CDR3aa: CASSLERAYEQYF; abundance: -; v_gene: TRBV7-9
CDR3aa: CATSRGAVTDTQYF; abundance: -; v_gene: TRBV15
CDR3aa: CASSLVASGGSSTDTQYF; abundance: -; v_gene: TRBV7-2
CDR3aa: CASSSPRDSSYEQYF; abundance: -; v_gene: TRBV2
CDR3aa: CASSFQGTSNTGELFF; abundance: -; v_gene: TRBV5-4
CDR3aa: CASRPPGLAGGHSLYEQYF; abundance: -; v_gene: TRBV12-3/TRBV12-4
CDR3aa: CASRDMGGNEQFF; abundance: -; v_gene: TRBV28
CDR3aa: CASSSLGWETQYF; abundance: -; v_gene: TRBV5-4
CDR3aa: CASSRSGTSGGQETQYF; abundance: once; v_gene: TRBV7-2
CDR3aa: CAWSQGGDQPQHF; abundance: -; v_gene: TRBV30
CDR3aa: CAWGQAYGYTF; abundance: -; v_gene: TRBV30
CDR3aa: CASSPWFLGQPYSGANVLTF; abundance: -; v_gene: TRBV6-2/TRBV6-3
CDR3aa: CASSQGAGYTF; abundance: -; v_gene: TRBV6-2/TRBV6-3
CDR3aa: CATSRVGTSGGDEQYF; abundance: -; v_gene: TRBV15
CDR3aa: CSASEPGVTGYTF; abundance: -; v_gene: TRBV20-1
CDR3aa: CASSEAGSNQPQHF; abundance: once; v_gene: TRBV25-1
CDR3aa: CSAPRGDEQYF; abundance: -; v_gene: TRBV20-1
CDR3aa: CATSLRALGDEQFF; abundance: -; v_gene: TRBV15
CDR3aa: CASSLKDSPLHF; abundance: -; v_gene: TRBV5-6
CDR3aa: CASSHGTENSPLHF; abundance: -; v_gene: TRBV9
CDR3aa: CASLDLPGGYTF; abundance: -; v_gene: TRBV19
CDR3aa: CASSYDGTGNGAEAFF; abundance: -; v_gene: TRBV6-6
CDR3aa: CAWSGDRGQGGNQPQHF; abundance: -; v_gene: TRBV30
CDR3aa: CASSLADRELNQPQHF; abundance: -; v_gene: TRBV7-9
CDR3aa: CASSLASGRGGRETQYF; abundance: -; v_gene: TRBV7-2
CDR3aa: CASSGTGGGEKLFF; abundance: -; v_gene: TRBV27
CDR3aa: CASRRNRGTYNEQFF; abundance: -; v_gene: TRBV7-9
CDR3aa: CASSNPADTEAFF; abundance: -; v_gene: TRBV18